The next 12 T cell receptor beta chains were all read from a single sample in a study of lymphopenia after photon versus proton radiotherapy. Sequencing was performed with immunoSEQ multiplex PCR; in TCRdb, only in-frame clones are kept and a portion is missing. This table has approximately 45,000 clones, less than 90% appearing once. Sequencing used peripheral blood, obtained from a patient treated with photon-based radiotherapy. The origin of the receptors is a middle-aged man with gastric cancer.

This rearrangement joins TRBV5-1 to TRBJ1-4; D possibly corresponds to TRBD1 (5 bases). The V end lost 0 bases, the J end lost 0 bases, and 6 bases lay between the germline ends. The CDR3 is 15 residues long. Germline CDR1 and CDR2: SGHRS and YFSETQ. The CDR3 coding sequence is TGCGCCAGCAGCTTGGGGACATCAACTAATGAAAAACTGTTTTTT. Its translation: CASSLGTSTNEKLFF. Combining the CDR3 with reference TRBV5-1 and TRBJ1-4 gives the whole variable domain KAGVTQTPRYLIKTRGQQVTLSCSPISGHRSVSWYQQTPGQGLQFLFEYFSETQRNKGNFPGRFSGRQFSNSRSEMNVSTLELGDSALYLCASSLGTSTNEKLFFGSGTQLSVL.

This clone was counted between two and nine times. The gene calls are TRBV19 and TRBJ1-2; tentative D call: TRBD1 (6 bases). This CDR3 is built from 14 residues. Germline V gene data show CDR1 as LNHDA and CDR2 as SQIVND (reference sequence). The V and J ends lost 6 bases and 4 bases respectively, with 15 bases between them. CDR3 DNA: TGTGCCAGTAGCCCTACAGGGATAGGCTATGGCTACACCTTC. It specifies CASSPTGIGYGYTF. The complete variable domain, with remaining parts taken from reference TRBV19 and TRBJ1-2, reads DGGITQSPKYLFRKEGQNVTLSCEQNLNHDAMYWYRQDPGQGLRLIYYSQIVNDFQKGDIAEGYSVSREKKESFPLTVTSAQKNPTAFYLCASSPTGIGYGYTFGSGTRLTVV.

J is TRBJ2-7 and V is TRBV30; D is possibly TRBD1 (6 bases). Germline CDR1 and CDR2: GTSNPN and SVGIG (reference sequence). Trimming took off 2 bases at V and 1 base at J, with 21 bases between the two ends. This CDR3 comprises 17 residues. In DNA, the CDR3 is TGTGCCTGGAGTTCAACAACAGGGAACCGGGCTTCCTACGAGCAGTACTTC. Its protein is CAWSSTTGNRASYEQYF.

The DNA of the CDR3 is TGTGCCAGCAGCCAAGGGGGGGGCGGACCCCCTGTACTATCAGGGGGCTACACCTTC. Encoded protein: CASSQGGGGPPVLSGGYTF. The chain carries TRBV4-2 and TRBJ1-2, with TRBD1 as a possible D gene (6 bases). The germline CDR1 and CDR2 sequences are LGHNA and YNFKEQ. Trimming took 1 base from V and 8 from J, leaving 29 bases between them. This CDR3 is 19 amino acids long.

V usage is TRBV9 and J usage is TRBJ2-3; tentatively, D is TRBD1 or TRBD2 (6 bases each). From germline, CDR1 is SGDLS and CDR2 YYNGEE. The CDR3 is 14 amino acids. The V and J ends lost 4 bases and 4 bases respectively, with 13 bases between them. For the CDR3, the DNA is TGTGCCAGCAGCCCATCCGGGGGCCCAGATACGCAGTATTTT. It yields the protein CASSPSGGPDTQYF.

V is TRBV6-6 and J is TRBJ2-2; no firm D call. The V end lost 6 bases, the J end lost 1 base, and 15 bases lay between the germline ends. The CDR3 extends over 16 amino acids. Germline V gene data show CDR1 as MNHNY and CDR2 as SVGAGI (reference sequence). The CDR3 protein is CASSPHTPGNTGELFF. The CDR3 region has the DNA TGTGCCAGCAGCCCTCACACCCCGGGGAACACCGGGGAGCTGTTTTTT.

This chain connects TRBV19 to TRBJ1-1; D perhaps matches TRBD1 (5 bases). CDR1 and CDR2 (germline): LNHDA, SQIVND (reference sequence). Trimming removed 8 bases at V and 1 base at J, with 11 bases between. CDR3 length: 13 amino acids. DNA for the CDR3: TGTGCCAGTCGGGGACGAAAGAACACTGAAGCTTTCTTT. It encodes CASRGRKNTEAFF. Based on the CDR3 plus reference TRBV19 and TRBJ1-1, the full variable domain is DGGITQSPKYLFRKEGQNVTLSCEQNLNHDAMYWYRQDPGQGLRLIYYSQIVNDFQKGDIAEGYSVSREKKESFPLTVTSAQKNPTAFYLCASRGRKNTEAFFGQGTRLTVV.

CDR3 nucleotides: TGTGCCAGCAGTTACTCGAGCCAGGGGACGCGGGATACGCAGTATTTT. It codes for CASSYSSQGTRDTQYF. The gene calls are TRBV6-6 and TRBJ2-3; a possible D gene is TRBD1 (6 bases). The CDR3 has 16 amino acids. V shed 0 bases and J shed 6 bases, with 16 bases lying between them. Germline V gives CDR1 MNHNY, CDR2 SVGAGI (reference sequence).

This clone was seen only a few times. This chain links TRBV7-2 with TRBJ1-5; no clear D gene. V lost 3 bases and J 3 bases, leaving 3 bases between the germline ends. CDR3 length equals 12 residues. Germline-derived CDR1 and CDR2 are SGHTA and FQGNSA. The CDR3 spells CASSLDNQPQHF. In nucleotides, the CDR3 is TGTGCCAGCAGCTTGGACAATCAGCCCCAGCATTTT. The entire variable domain, with the rest obtained from reference TRBV7-2 and TRBJ1-5, is as follows: GAGVSQSPSNKVTEKGKDVELRCDPISGHTALYWYRQSLGQGLEFLIYFQGNSAPDKSGLPSDRFSAERTGGSVSTLTIQRTQQEDSAVYLCASSLDNQPQHFGDGTRLSIL.

The chain employs TRBV18 and TRBJ2-1; D not certain. Germline V gene sequence: CDR1 KGHSH, CDR2 LQKENI. Trimming removed 3 bases at V and 5 bases at J, with 5 bases between. The CDR3 contains 12 residues. The CDR3 sequence: CASSPADNEQFF. CDR3 sequence (DNA): TGTGCCAGCTCACCCGCCGACAATGAGCAGTTCTTC.

The chain joins TRBV11-1 to TRBJ1-1; the match to TRBD1 covers 10 bases. The CDR3 length is 14 residues. Trimming removed 5 bases from V and 4 bases from J; junction bases left unmatched: 4. Germline CDR1 SGHAT, CDR2 FQDESV (reference sequence). The CDR3 bases are TGTGCCAGCAGCCCAGACAGGGGGCCCACTGAAGCTTTCTTT. Translating gives CASSPDRGPTEAFF.

J is TRBJ1-1 and V is TRBV19, with a possible D match to TRBD1 (5 bases). From germline, CDR1 is LNHDA and CDR2 SQIVND (reference sequence). V lost 7 bases, J lost 4 bases, and 16 bases lay in between. The CDR3 is made up of 14 amino acids. CDR3: CASTQGRVGTEAFF. The DNA for the CDR3 is TGTGCCAGTACCCAAGGCAGGGTGGGCACTGAAGCTTTCTTT.